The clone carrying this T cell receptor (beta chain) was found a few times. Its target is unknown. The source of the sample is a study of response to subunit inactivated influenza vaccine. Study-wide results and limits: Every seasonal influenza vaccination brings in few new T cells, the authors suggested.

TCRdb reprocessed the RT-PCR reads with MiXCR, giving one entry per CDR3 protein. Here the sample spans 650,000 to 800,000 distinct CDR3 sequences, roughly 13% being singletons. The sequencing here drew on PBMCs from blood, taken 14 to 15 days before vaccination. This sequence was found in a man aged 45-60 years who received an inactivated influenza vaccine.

The CDR3 DNA sequence: TGTGCCATCAGTGAGTCTCCAGACGGGGTCTATGGCTACACCTTC. This translates into CAISESPDGVYGYTF. The rearrangement joins TRBV10-3 to TRBJ1-2; no clear D. Per germline, CDR1 ENHRY and CDR2 SYGVKD. Trimming shortened V by 0 bases and J by 4 bases, and 12 bases separated the two germline ends. The CDR3 spans 15 residues.